The 9 T cell receptor beta chains reported below all come from one sample, sequenced in a study of T cells in Graves' hyperthyroidism and ophthalmopathy. Researchers amplified the TCR beta CDR3 regions from RNA transcripts. The HTBI primer set served for first-round RT-PCR of the TCR CDR3. Each CDR3 protein is one row after TCRdb ran MiXCR on the multiplex PCR reads. The profile shows roughly 500,000 distinct CDR3 sequences, under 60% of them singletons. Input material: peripheral blood or thyroid tissue (not recorded which). Every receptor here comes from an adult woman with Graves' disease, either hyperthyroidism or ophthalmopathy (not recorded which).

In its sample, this clonotype was seen many times. This chain connects TRBV11-2 to TRBJ2-5, with D possibly being TRBD1 or TRBD2 (5 bases each). Trimming removed 3 bases from V and 6 bases from J, with 17 bases in between. This CDR3 is built from 15 residues. The germline CDR1 and CDR2 sequences are SGHAT and FQNNGV. In nucleotides, the CDR3 is TGTGCCAGCAGCTTGGGACGGAGCCTCCTGCAGACCCAGTACTTC. It encodes CASSLGRSLLQTQYF.

On this clonotype: Since a much larger clone is just one base distant, this may be a read error. V usage is TRBV6-1 and J usage is TRBJ1-3; unclear D gene. The CDR3 is made up of 15 amino acids. The germline CDR1 and CDR2 sequences are MNHNS and SASEGT. CDR3 protein: CASSYTRTSGNTLYF. The DNA of the CDR3 is TGTGCCAGCAGTTACACCCGGACCTCTGGAAACACCTTATATTTT.

The rearrangement links TRBV7-9 to TRBJ1-1; 10 bases line up with TRBD1. The germline V gene has CDR1 SEHNR and CDR2 FQNEAQ (reference sequence). This CDR3 contains 15 residues. V shed 5 bases, J shed 0 bases, and the junction held 3 bases outside the gene matches. The CDR3 here is CASSGTGVMNTEAFF. CDR3 coding DNA: TGTGCCAGCAGCGGGACAGGGGTCATGAACACTGAAGCTTTCTTT.

The chain recombines TRBV29-1 with TRBJ1-1; D is perhaps TRBD1 (6 bases). The CDR3 runs to 10 residues. Per germline, CDR1 SQVTM and CDR2 ANQGSEA. The CDR3 sequence: CSLLRGRAFF. The CDR3 nucleotides are TGCAGTTTATTGCGGGGGCGAGCTTTCTTT.

This clonotype was seen a handful of times. The chain combines TRBV28 with TRBJ1-4; TRBD1 is a possible D gene (6 bases). This CDR3 has 15 amino acids. CDR1 MDHEN and CDR2 SYDVKM come from the germline V gene. V was shortened by 2 bases and J by 7 bases, with 14 bases between the two germline ends. The CDR3 loop is CASSLTQGKGEKLFF. For the CDR3, the DNA is TGTGCCAGCAGTTTAACTCAGGGGAAGGGTGAAAAACTGTTTTTT.

This chain links TRBV19 with TRBJ2-6; the D is unclear. Between the trimmed V and J ends, which lost 3 bases and 9 bases, there was a span of 6 bases. The CDR3 extends over 12 amino acids. Germline lookup yields CDR1 LNHDA and CDR2 SQIVND (reference sequence). This CDR3 reads CASSIGYNVLTF. In nucleotides, the CDR3 is TGTGCCAGTAGTATTGGGTACAACGTCCTGACTTTC.

The genes are TRBV20-1 and TRBJ1-5; TRBD1 might be the D (6 bases). The CDR3 extends over 13 amino acids. V gave up 3 bases and J gave up 7 bases, with 13 bases separating them. CDR1 and CDR2 from the germline V gene are DFQATT and SNEGSKA (reference sequence). CDR3 coding DNA: TGCAGTGCTAGTGGGGGGACACGGCAGCCCCAGCATTTT. Translated: CSASGGTRQPQHF.

The chain links TRBV2 to TRBJ2-5, with 7 bases matching TRBD1. Losses at the gene ends were 0 bases for V and 9 bases for J; bases not matched to a gene: 10. The germline V gene encodes CDR1 SNHLY and CDR2 FYNNEI. The CDR3 contains 15 residues. The CDR3 sequence is CASSEAGQDDQPQYF. In nucleotides, the CDR3 is TGTGCCAGCAGTGAAGCCGGACAGGACGATCAGCCCCAGTACTTC.

This clonotype has ten or more counts. V is TRBV20-1 and J is TRBJ1-5, with D unresolved. The germline CDR1 and CDR2 sequences are DFQATT and SNEGSKA (reference sequence). The CDR3 has 15 amino acids. Deletions cut 0 bases from V and 2 bases from J, with 11 bases between. The CDR3 DNA sequence: TGCAGTGCTAGAGATTGGAGGGTCGGCAATCAGCCCCAGCATTTT. This encodes CSARDWRVGNQPQHF.